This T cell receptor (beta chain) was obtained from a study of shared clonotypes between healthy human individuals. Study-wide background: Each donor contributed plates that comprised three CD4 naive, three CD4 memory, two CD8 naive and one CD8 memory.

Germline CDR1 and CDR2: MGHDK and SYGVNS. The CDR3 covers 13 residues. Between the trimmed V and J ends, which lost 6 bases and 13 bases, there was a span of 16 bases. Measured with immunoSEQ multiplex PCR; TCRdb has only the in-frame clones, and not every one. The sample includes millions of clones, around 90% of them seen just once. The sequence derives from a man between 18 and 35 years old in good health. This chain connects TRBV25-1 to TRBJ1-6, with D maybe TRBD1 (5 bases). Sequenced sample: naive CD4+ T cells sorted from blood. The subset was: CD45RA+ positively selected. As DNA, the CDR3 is TGTGCCAGCAGCGTCGACAGCACCGGGCCCCTCCACTTT. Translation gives CASSVDSTGPLHF.